The 21 T cell receptor beta chains in this list originate from one sample, sequenced in a study of Ad26.COV2.S vaccination and SARS-CoV-2 variants. Profiling relied on immunoSEQ multiplex PCR, and the TCRdb table lists in-frame clones only, not all of them. The table shows more than 85,000 clones, with 80% occurring only once. This material consisted of peripheral blood, taken after recovery from COVID-19. The receptors derive from a human donor who had recovered from COVID-19.

This clone was counted a single time. V gene TRBV4-3 combines with J gene TRBJ2-3, with D unresolved. Germline V gives CDR1 LGHNA, CDR2 YSLEER. V dropped 0 bases and J dropped 6 bases, with 13 bases sitting between them. The CDR3 is 15 residues long. CDR3 loop: CASSQDLRSGDTQYF. Written as DNA, the CDR3 is TGCGCCAGCAGCCAAGATCTCCGGAGTGGTGATACGCAGTATTTT.

With regard to this clone: The same CDR3 can be traced to other DNA sequences in this sample. This chain links TRBV10-1 with TRBJ1-1, with no clear D. Trimming took off 6 bases at V and 0 bases at J, with 8 bases between the two ends. Germline V CDR1 and CDR2: WNHNN, SYGVQD (reference sequence). The CDR3 runs 13 residues. The CDR3 region is CASREGLNTEAFF. The CDR3 nucleotides are TGCGCCAGCAGAGAGGGATTGAACACTGAAGCTTTCTTT.

This clone showed up just a few times. This chain links TRBV6-4 with TRBJ1-2, with 11 nucleotides matching TRBD1. The germline V gene has CDR1 MRHNA and CDR2 SNTAGT. V gave up 4 bases and J gave up 7 bases; unmatched junction bases: 2. The CDR3 is 13 amino acids. The CDR3 region has the DNA TGTGCCAGCAGTGGGACAGGGGGCCTTGGCTACACCTTC. Protein product: CASSGTGGLGYTF.

J is TRBJ2-7 and V is TRBV19, with 9 bases lining up with TRBD2. Germline lookup yields CDR1 LNHDA and CDR2 SQIVND (reference sequence). V lost 5 bases, J lost 0 bases, and 11 bases stayed unmatched. The CDR3 is made up of 17 amino acids. CDR3 protein: CASSPRSSGGGSYEQYF. As DNA, the CDR3 is TGTGCCAGTAGTCCCCGAAGTAGCGGGGGCGGCTCCTACGAGCAGTACTTC.

V and J are TRBV4-1 and TRBJ1-5; weak D call: TRBD1 (6 bases). This CDR3 has 16 residues. The ends were cut back, 0 bases at V and 4 bases at J, with 13 bases in the middle. Germline V gene sequence: CDR1 MGHRA, CDR2 YSYEKL. The CDR3 reads CASSQDRGTINQPQHF. CDR3 in DNA: TGCGCCAGCAGCCAAGATAGGGGGACGATAAATCAGCCCCAGCATTTT.

The chain combines TRBV11-2 with TRBJ1-5; 7 bases are shared with TRBD1. From germline, CDR1 is SGHAT and CDR2 FQNNGV. The CDR3 length is 15 residues. The V and J ends lost 1 base and 4 bases, in that order; junction bases with no gene match: 4. The CDR3 DNA reads as TGTGCCAGCAGCTTAGGACAGGGTCTGAATCAGCCCCAGCATTTT. It specifies CASSLGQGLNQPQHF. The whole variable domain, remainder taken from reference TRBV11-2 and TRBJ1-5, is EAGVAQSPRYKIIEKRQSVAFWCNPISGHATLYWYQQILGQGPKLLIQFQNNGVVDDSQLPKDRFSAERLKGVDSTLKIQPAKLEDSAVYLCASSLGQGLNQPQHFGDGTRLSIL.

The CDR3 DNA reads as TGTGCCAGCAGTTACGAGGGACACAACTATGGCTACACCTTC. It encodes CASSYEGHNYGYTF. The chain is built from TRBV6-6 and TRBJ1-2, with a weak D call TRBD1 (6 bases). Germline loops: CDR1 MNHNY, CDR2 SVGAGI (reference sequence). V shed 2 bases and J shed 2 bases, with 9 bases lying between them. The length of the CDR3 is 14 residues.

In its sample, this clone was seen once. The chain has TRBV7-2 and TRBJ1-2, with a tentative D call TRBD1 (6 bases). Germline-derived CDR1 and CDR2 are SGHTA and FQGNSA. CDR3 length: 13 residues. Trimming cost V 5 bases and J 8 bases, with 15 bases left between them. CDR3 nucleotides: TGTGCCAGCAGCCTTACCATTGACAGGGGCTACACCTTC. Residues: CASSLTIDRGYTF. The full variable domain, in which reference TRBV7-2 and TRBJ1-2 provide the parts outside the CDR3, is GAGVSQSPSNKVTEKGKDVELRCDPISGHTALYWYRQSLGQGLEFLIYFQGNSAPDKSGLPSDRFSAERTGGSVSTLTIQRTQQEDSAVYLCASSLTIDRGYTFGSGTRLTVV.

This clone was seen more than once but under ten times. The V and J genes are TRBV7-9 and TRBJ2-7; maybe TRBD2 (7 bases). Trimming removed 5 bases at V and 2 bases at J, with 13 bases between. The germline V gene encodes CDR1 SEHNR and CDR2 FQNEAQ (reference sequence). The CDR3 is made up of 14 amino acids. This CDR3 is CASSPRGGPYEQYF. In nucleotides, the CDR3 is TGTGCCAGCAGCCCGAGGGGGGGCCCCTACGAGCAGTACTTC. The whole variable domain, filled in from reference TRBV7-9 and TRBJ2-7, reads DTGVSQNPRHKITKRGQNVTFRCDPISEHNRLYWYRQTLGQGPEFLTYFQNEAQLEKSRLLSDRFSAERPKGSFSTLEIQRTEQGDSAMYLCASSPRGGPYEQYFGPGTRLTVT.

Concerning this clone: At one boundary the junction diverges from the germline segment, which might be a read error. The CDR3 reads CSVEAQGDSSLHF. The CDR3 region has the DNA TGCAGCGTTGAAGCACAGGGGGATTCATCCCTCCACTTT. The rearrangement uses TRBV29-1 and TRBJ1-6; 8 bases are shared with TRBD1. In germline, CDR1 is SQVTM, CDR2 ANQGSEA. The CDR3 sequence is 13 residues long.

The chain links TRBV7-9 to TRBJ1-4; TRBD1 is a possible D gene (5 bases). This CDR3 contains 14 residues. Per the germline V gene, CDR1 is SEHNR and CDR2 is FQNEAQ (reference sequence). Trimming took 2 bases from V and 2 from J, leaving 6 bases between them. The chain's CDR3 is CASSLRGTNEKLFF. The CDR3 region has the DNA TGTGCCAGCAGCTTAAGGGGTACTAATGAAAAACTGTTTTTT.

This clone was observed a handful of times. The chain has TRBV29-1 and TRBJ1-2; tentative D call: TRBD1 (6 bases). From germline, CDR1 is SQVTM and CDR2 ANQGSEA. This CDR3 spans 14 amino acids. Trimming removed 1 base from V and 8 bases from J, with 17 bases in between. The CDR3 sequence is CSVEVVRGQPGYTF. CDR3 nucleotides: TGCAGCGTTGAAGTCGTTCGGGGACAACCCGGCTACACCTTC.

The V gene is TRBV4-3, the J gene TRBJ1-2; possibly TRBD1 for D (5 bases). Germline CDR1 is LGHNA and CDR2 is YSLEER. The CDR3 spans 16 residues. V lost 1 base to trimming and J lost 4 bases, with 16 bases between them. The CDR3 region has the DNA TGCGCCAGCAGCCAAGGTACGACAGCGATTCCCTATGGCTACACCTTC. Its translation: CASSQGTTAIPYGYTF.

V is TRBV11-2 and J is TRBJ2-1; the match to TRBD2 covers 8 bases. Unmatched junction bases numbered 7, after V lost 10 bases and J lost 5 bases. The germline V gene encodes CDR1 SGHAT and CDR2 FQNNGV. The CDR3 sequence is 13 residues long. CDR3 nucleotide sequence: TGTGCCACCGGGGGGGCCGGACACAATGAGCAGTTCTTC. It is translated as CATGGAGHNEQFF.

This clone was picked up one time. The rearrangement uses TRBV19 and TRBJ2-5, with D possibly TRBD2 on 7 matching bases. Trimming left V 3 bases short and J 3 bases short, with 11 bases between. In germline, CDR1 is LNHDA, CDR2 SQIVND (reference sequence). The CDR3 covers 14 residues. The CDR3 sequence: CASSIGGGEETQYF. As DNA, the CDR3 is TGTGCCAGTAGTATTGGAGGGGGGGAAGAGACCCAGTACTTC. The whole variable domain, filled in from reference TRBV19 and TRBJ2-5, reads DGGITQSPKYLFRKEGQNVTLSCEQNLNHDAMYWYRQDPGQGLRLIYYSQIVNDFQKGDIAEGYSVSREKKESFPLTVTSAQKNPTAFYLCASSIGGGEETQYFGPGTRLLVL.

This clone came up a few times. V usage is TRBV15 and J usage is TRBJ2-7, with D possibly being TRBD1 (6 bases). Germline V gene sequence: CDR1 LNHNV, CDR2 YYDKDF (reference sequence). The V end lost 3 bases, the J end lost 6 bases, and 15 bases lay between the germline ends. The CDR3 length is 14 residues. The CDR3 loop is CATSREPQGGEQYF. The CDR3 nucleotides are TGTGCCACCAGCAGGGAACCACAGGGTGGCGAGCAGTACTTC.

This clone was detected only once. Other nucleotide sequences from this sample produce the same CDR3. The rearrangement joins TRBV9 to TRBJ1-5; TRBD1 is a possible D gene (5 bases). Per the germline V gene, CDR1 is SGDLS and CDR2 is YYNGEE. The CDR3 spans 14 residues. Trimming took 3 bases from V and 7 from J, leaving 14 bases between them. DNA for the CDR3: TGTGCCAGCAGCGGGGGGGGACCGGGACAGCCCCAGCATTTT. Encoded protein: CASSGGGPGQPQHF.

The chain joins TRBV7-3 to TRBJ1-1; 7 bases map to TRBD1. Trimming removed 2 bases from V and 7 bases from J; junction bases left unmatched: 4. This CDR3 has 13 amino acids. CDR1 and CDR2 (germline): SGHTA, FQGTGA. The CDR3 nucleotides are TGTGCCAGCAGCTTAGGGCACAGGGGTGAAGCTTTCTTT. This translates into CASSLGHRGEAFF.

CDR3 residues: CASSSRQGGTEAFF. The DNA for the CDR3 is TGTGCCAGCAGCTCCCGACAGGGTGGGACTGAAGCTTTCTTT. The chain couples TRBV7-9 to TRBJ1-1; 7 bases are a match to TRBD1. Germline V gives CDR1 SEHNR, CDR2 FQNEAQ (reference sequence). V shed 4 bases, J shed 5 bases, and the junction held 7 bases outside the gene matches. The CDR3 totals 14 residues.

The chain recombines TRBV5-4 with TRBJ2-7; D is uncertain. Trimming removed 0 bases at V and 2 bases at J, with 9 bases between. Germline V gene sequence: CDR1 SGHNT, CDR2 YYREEE (reference sequence). The CDR3 runs to 14 residues. The CDR3 DNA follows: TGTGCCAGCAGCTTGGGTGGGTCGCCCTACGAGCAGTACTTC. The encoded protein is CASSLGGSPYEQYF.

The CDR3 coding sequence is TGTGCCAGCAGTTTGGGGGCCTTTCGTGGCTACACCTTC. Translating gives CASSLGAFRGYTF. The V gene is TRBV28, the J gene TRBJ1-2, with D possibly being TRBD1 (6 bases). Germline-derived CDR1 and CDR2 are MDHEN and SYDVKM. CDR3 length: 13 residues. V lost 3 bases, J lost 7 bases, and 12 bases lay in between.